Following are 28 T cell receptor beta chains from one sample sequenced in a study of spatial heterogeneity in lung cancer. TCRdb analysed the 5' RACE reads with MiXCR anew, one entry per CDR3 protein. The table has 25,000 to 30,000 distinct CDR3 sequences, 6% seen once. Time point reported: blood at routine non-recurrence follow-up after resection. Whole RNA obtained from tumor, nontumor lung or frozen PBMC underwent sequencing without sorting. The input for sequencing was PBMCs, taken at follow-up. The origin of the receptors is a male donor with early-stage non-small cell lung cancer.

The table lists this clonotype with many counts. V is TRBV19 and J is TRBJ2-1; 7 bases line up with TRBD2. CDR1 and CDR2 from the germline V gene are LNHDA and SQIVND (reference sequence). V lost 6 bases to trimming and J lost 4 bases; unmatched junction nucleotides: 3. The CDR3 consists of 13 residues. In nucleotides, the CDR3 is TGTGCCAGTAGACCGGGGGGTTACAATGAGCAGTTCTTC. The encoded protein is CASRPGGYNEQFF. Complete variable domain (other parts from reference TRBV19 and TRBJ2-1): DGGITQSPKYLFRKEGQNVTLSCEQNLNHDAMYWYRQDPGQGLRLIYYSQIVNDFQKGDIAEGYSVSREKKESFPLTVTSAQKNPTAFYLCASRPGGYNEQFFGPGTRLTVL.

The chain joins TRBV7-6 to TRBJ2-3; D perhaps matches TRBD1 (5 bases). V lost 5 bases and J 5 bases, leaving 11 bases between the germline ends. The germline CDR1 and CDR2 sequences are SGHVS and FNYEAQ. CDR3 length: 13 residues. CDR3 residues: CASSVGRVDTQYF. In DNA form, the CDR3 reads TGTGCCAGCAGCGTGGGCAGGGTAGATACGCAGTATTTT.

This clonotype was seen at least ten times. V gene TRBV7-2 combines with J gene TRBJ2-5; TRBD2 agrees at 7 bases. The CDR3 runs to 14 residues. Germline values: CDR1 SGHTA, CDR2 FQGNSA. V lost 7 bases to trimming and J lost 4 bases; unmatched junction nucleotides: 9. DNA for the CDR3: TGTGCCAGCATCGCCGGGACGGGAGGAGAGACCCAGTACTTC. Amino acids: CASIAGTGGETQYF.

The sample holds many counts of this clonotype. This chain uses TRBV6-2 or TRBV6-3 with TRBJ2-7; D might be TRBD1 or TRBD2, each matching 5 bases. The CDR3 extends over 13 amino acids. Per the germline V gene, CDR1 is MNHEY and CDR2 is SVGEGT. V was pared by 6 bases and J by 4 bases, with 13 bases between. The CDR3 region is CASRTGANYEQYF. For the CDR3, the DNA is TGTGCCAGCAGAACCGGGGCCAATTACGAGCAGTACTTC.

This clonotype was seen ten or more times. The chain joins TRBV14 to TRBJ1-1; D is unclear. CDR3 length equals 13 residues. The V end lost 1 base, the J end lost 8 bases, and 11 bases lay between the germline ends. Germline-derived CDR1 and CDR2 are SGHDN and FVKESK. CDR3 coding DNA: TGTGCCAGCAGCCAAGGTCTCGGCAGGGAAGCTTTCTTT. Amino acid sequence: CASSQGLGREAFF.

This clonotype was observed many times. The rearrangement joins TRBV3-1 to TRBJ2-3, with TRBD2 matching over 8 bases. Per the germline V gene, CDR1 is LGHDT and CDR2 is YNNKEL (reference sequence). The CDR3 has 15 residues. V gave up 4 bases and J gave up 2 bases; unmatched junction bases: 5. The CDR3 DNA sequence: TGTGCCAGCAGCCTGGGACTAGACATCACAGATACGCAGTATTTT. Translating it yields CASSLGLDITDTQYF.

In its sample, this clonotype was seen many times. V is TRBV6-2 or TRBV6-3 and J is TRBJ2-5; D remains ambiguous. V gave up 5 bases and J gave up 5 bases, with 15 bases separating them. The germline gives CDR1 MNHEY, CDR2 SVGEGT. The CDR3 is 14 residues long. The CDR3 spells CASSVTPIEETQYF. CDR3 bases: TGTGCCAGCAGTGTGACCCCGATTGAGGAGACCCAGTACTTC.

This clonotype was recorded many times. This chain joins TRBV20-1 and TRBJ2-3; TRBD2 matches 10 bases. CDR1 DFQATT and CDR2 SNEGSKA come from the germline V gene (reference sequence). The CDR3 length is 15 residues. The J segment lost 2 bases and the V segment lost 3 bases, leaving 5 bases of the junction unmatched. The DNA of the CDR3 is TGCAGTGCTAGTTTGGGACTAGCGAACACAGATACGCAGTATTTT. Protein: CSASLGLANTDTQYF.

This clonotype was counted at least ten times. The chain employs TRBV7-3 and TRBJ2-3, with D hard to call. Trimming cost V 4 bases and J 4 bases, with 24 bases left between them. This CDR3 is 18 amino acids long. Germline CDR1 reads SGHTA; CDR2 reads FQGTGA. The CDR3 protein is CASSSLSLRRPPSDTQYF. The CDR3 nucleotides are TGTGCCAGCAGCTCCCTTTCGTTACGGCGTCCCCCCTCAGATACGCAGTATTTT.

This clonotype was found many times. The chain joins TRBV7-9 to TRBJ2-5, with D unresolved. Germline V gene lookup returns CDR1 SEHNR and CDR2 FQNEAQ (reference sequence). V was pared by 4 bases and J by 5 bases, with 14 bases between. The CDR3 totals 14 residues. The DNA for the CDR3 is TGTGCCAGCAGCTCCACCGGTGGGGATGAGACCCAGTACTTC. This codes for CASSSTGGDETQYF. The full variable domain, in which reference TRBV7-9 and TRBJ2-5 provide the parts outside the CDR3, is DTGVSQNPRHKITKRGQNVTFRCDPISEHNRLYWYRQTLGQGPEFLTYFQNEAQLEKSRLLSDRFSAERPKGSFSTLEIQRTEQGDSAMYLCASSSTGGDETQYFGPGTRLLVL.

This clonotype was recorded many times. The rearrangement joins TRBV12-3 or TRBV12-4 to TRBJ2-1; D gene ambiguous. This CDR3 contains 13 residues. V was shortened by 5 bases and J by 8 bases, with 13 bases between the two germline ends. The CDR3 nucleotides read TGTGCCAGCAGTGGGGTCGTCAGCGATGAGCAGTTCTTC. Protein product: CASSGVVSDEQFF.

This clonotype was seen ten or more times. This chain links TRBV5-1 with TRBJ1-1; TRBD1 matches 8 bases. The junction had 5 bases not matched to a gene; V was cut back by 2 bases and J by 2 bases. This CDR3 is 15 amino acids long. The germline CDR1 and CDR2 sequences are SGHRS and YFSETQ. CDR3 sequence (DNA): TGCGCCAGCAGCTTCACAGGGGGAGGAAACACTGAAGCTTTCTTT. The encoded protein is CASSFTGGGNTEAFF.

This clonotype has just a few counts. V is TRBV12-3 or TRBV12-4 and J is TRBJ2-3; 8 nucleotides line up with TRBD2. Trimming cost V 6 bases and J 4 bases; bases outside gene matches: 12. The CDR3 has 16 residues. CDR3 nucleotide sequence: TGTGCCAGCAGCCAAAGTCGGGCGGGAGGCGCAGATACGCAGTATTTT. Its translation is CASSQSRAGGADTQYF.

The chain is built from TRBV9 and TRBJ2-3; TRBD1 matches 8 bases. V gave up 5 bases and J gave up 4 bases; unmatched junction bases: 6. Germline V gene sequence: CDR1 SGDLS, CDR2 YYNGEE. The CDR3 runs 14 residues. The CDR3 sequence is CASSSRTGPDTQYF. DNA of the CDR3: TGTGCCAGCAGTTCCAGGACAGGGCCAGATACGCAGTATTTT.

The rearrangement joins TRBV9 to TRBJ2-1, with D tentatively TRBD2 (7 bases). The CDR3 covers 17 residues. The V end was cut by 0 bases, the J end by 0 bases, with 13 bases between. The V gene's germline CDR1 is SGDLS and CDR2 YYNGEE. The chain's CDR3 is CASSVEGRGSSYNEQFF. The DNA of the CDR3 is TGTGCCAGCAGCGTAGAGGGGAGGGGGAGCTCCTACAATGAGCAGTTCTTC. The full variable domain, its missing parts supplied by reference TRBV9 and TRBJ2-1, is DSGVTQTPKHLITATGQRVTLRCSPRSGDLSVYWYQQSLDQGLQFLIQYYNGEERAKGNILERFSAQQFPDLHSELNLSSLELGDSALYFCASSVEGRGSSYNEQFFGPGTRLTVL.

This clonotype was detected ten times or more. This chain's CDR3 is CASSLSTDTQYF. CDR3 coding DNA: TGCGCCAGCAGCTTGTCCACAGATACGCAGTATTTT. The genes are TRBV5-1 and TRBJ2-3; the D is unclear. Germline loops: CDR1 SGHRS, CDR2 YFSETQ. V lost 1 base, J lost 2 bases, and 2 bases lay in between. The CDR3 loop spans 12 amino acids. Looking up the rest from reference TRBV5-1 and TRBJ2-3 gives the full variable domain: KAGVTQTPRYLIKTRGQQVTLSCSPISGHRSVSWYQQTPGQGLQFLFEYFSETQRNKGNFPGRFSGRQFSNSRSEMNVSTLELGDSALYLCASSLSTDTQYFGPGTRLTVL.

The V and J genes are TRBV9 and TRBJ2-5; D uncertain. V lost 2 bases to trimming and J lost 3 bases, with 11 bases between them. This CDR3 has 14 amino acids. The germline CDR1 and CDR2 sequences are SGDLS and YYNGEE. The CDR3 sequence: CASSVPSREETQYF. The CDR3 coding sequence is TGTGCCAGCAGCGTCCCCTCAAGGGAAGAGACCCAGTACTTC.

This clonotype was detected many times. The chain couples TRBV12-3 or TRBV12-4 to TRBJ2-3, with a possible D match to TRBD1 (6 bases). This CDR3 region has 16 residues. Trimming pared 4 bases from V and 3 bases from J, leaving 17 bases between. The DNA of the CDR3 is TGTGCCAGCAGTTCCGAAGTACTAGGGGGAACAGATACGCAGTATTTT. Translated: CASSSEVLGGTDTQYF.

This clonotype was counted a few times. The gene calls are TRBV6-2 or TRBV6-3 and TRBJ2-7; D is perhaps TRBD1 (6 bases). The CDR3 extends over 13 amino acids. From germline, CDR1 is MNHEY and CDR2 SVGEGT. Trimming pared 5 bases from V and 2 bases from J, leaving 10 bases between. The CDR3 loop is CASSGTTTYEQYF. The CDR3 DNA reads as TGTGCCAGCAGTGGGACAACCACCTACGAGCAGTACTTC.

This clonotype turned up a few times. V gene TRBV15 combines with J gene TRBJ2-1; D may be TRBD2 (5 bases). There are 16 residues in the CDR3. V was shortened by 2 bases and J by 6 bases, with 17 bases between the two germline ends. CDR1 is LNHNV, CDR2 YYDKDF, per germline (reference sequence). The CDR3 reads CATSRPGVARRNEQFF. The CDR3 bases are TGTGCCACCAGCAGACCTGGGGTAGCGAGACGCAATGAGCAGTTCTTC.

This clonotype was seen a few times. The chain carries TRBV6-5 and TRBJ2-1; 10 positions agree with TRBD2. Germline CDR1 is MNHEY and CDR2 is SVGAGI. CDR3 size: 16 residues. Trimming took 0 bases from V and 8 from J; bases not matched to a gene: 7. CDR3 region: CASSYSGSGRPDEQFF. The CDR3 nucleotides are TGTGCCAGCAGTTACTCCGGTAGCGGGAGGCCAGATGAGCAGTTCTTC.

This clonotype was seen a few times. The rearrangement links TRBV12-3 or TRBV12-4 to TRBJ1-1, with D possibly matching TRBD1 (6 bases). Trimming took off 6 bases at V and 4 bases at J, with 15 bases between the two ends. The CDR3 has 14 residues. The CDR3 DNA sequence: TGTGCCAGCAGCGCAGGGGACGTTGGCACTGAAGCTTTCTTT. It encodes CASSAGDVGTEAFF.

The V call is TRBV6-6, the J call TRBJ1-2; D perhaps matches TRBD1 (6 bases). Looked up from germline, CDR1 is MNHNY and CDR2 is SVGAGI (reference sequence). With 8 bases removed from V and 5 bases from J, the gap between germline ends came to 21 bases. The CDR3 has 15 amino acids. The CDR3 sequence: CASRSRTEGLYGYTF. DNA of the CDR3: TGTGCCAGCCGATCACGGACAGAGGGACTATATGGCTACACCTTC.

In this sample, this clonotype turned up many times. This chain links TRBV6-2 or TRBV6-3 with TRBJ2-3; D is uncertain. V was trimmed by 8 bases and J by 0 bases, leaving 6 bases between them. The CDR3 loop spans 12 amino acids. Germline lookup yields CDR1 MNHEY and CDR2 SVGEGT. In DNA form, the CDR3 reads TGTGCCAGCGCAACCAGCACAGATACGCAGTATTTT. As protein: CASATSTDTQYF.

This chain joins TRBV7-2 and TRBJ1-1, with TRBD1 matching 7 bases. Germline CDR1 is SGHTA and CDR2 is FQGNSA. The length of the CDR3 is 13 residues. The V segment lost 6 bases and the J segment 5 bases; nucleotides outside the gene matches: 6. The CDR3 region is CASSVQGRTEAFF. CDR3 sequence (DNA): TGTGCCAGCAGTGTACAGGGGAGGACTGAAGCTTTCTTT.

This clonotype has at least ten counts. The V and J genes are TRBV12-3 or TRBV12-4 and TRBJ1-5, with TRBD1 matching 10 bases. The V segment lost 5 bases and the J segment 6 bases; nucleotides outside the gene matches: 1. This CDR3 region has 13 residues. The CDR3 reads CASSGTGAQPQHF. In DNA, the CDR3 is TGTGCCAGCAGTGGGACAGGGGCTCAGCCCCAGCATTTT.

This clonotype occurred many times. This chain connects TRBV7-9 to TRBJ2-2, with 11 bases aligning to TRBD2. The CDR3 consists of 18 residues. J lost 0 bases, V lost 5 bases, and 8 bases had no gene match. CDR1 SEHNR and CDR2 FQNEAQ come from the germline V gene (reference sequence). The CDR3 DNA is TGTGCCAGCAGCACCCTGGGACTAGCGGACTCGAACACCGGGGAGCTGTTTTTT. This encodes CASSTLGLADSNTGELFF. The full variable domain, rest sourced from reference TRBV7-9 and TRBJ2-2, is DTGVSQNPRHKITKRGQNVTFRCDPISEHNRLYWYRQTLGQGPEFLTYFQNEAQLEKSRLLSDRFSAERPKGSFSTLEIQRTEQGDSAMYLCASSTLGLADSNTGELFFGEGSRLTVL.

The rearrangement links TRBV6-2 or TRBV6-3 to TRBJ2-3, with D perhaps assigned TRBD1 or TRBD2 (6 bases each). Trimming removed 7 bases from V and 2 bases from J, with 16 bases in between. The CDR3 is 15 residues long. Germline lookup yields CDR1 MNHEY and CDR2 SVGEGT. This chain's CDR3 is CASIPTGLSTDTQYF. The CDR3 nucleotides are TGTGCCAGCATCCCGACAGGACTATCCACAGATACGCAGTATTTT.